Listed below are T cell receptor beta chains from one sample, sequenced in a study of T cell repertoires in cytomegalovirus infection. TCRdb reanalysed the reads using MiXCR and keeps one entry per CDR3 protein. The sample lists 750,000 to 950,000 distinct CDR3 sequences, roughly 29% occurring once. Their target antigens are unknown. Here the sequenced sample was cultured CD8+ T cells from PBMCs, taken from culture after CMV antigen stimulation. The receptors derive from a human donor in good health (CMV status not recorded). Some clones in this sample may be carry-over from other donors' samples. CDR3s include the opening cysteine and the closing phenylalanine or tryptophan. The D gene is left open where the match is weak. Some rows have no size entry. The others give once, few or many, or a class for an expanded clone.

v_call	clone_size	j_call	d_call	cdr3_aa	cdr3_nt
TRBV6-2/TRBV6-3	few	TRBJ1-1	-	CASSWTVTEAFF	TGTGCCAGCAGTTGGACCGTCACTGAAGCTTTCTTT
TRBV27	-	TRBJ1-6	TRBD1	CASSPGTGSSPLHF	TGTGCCAGCAGTCCCGGGACAGGGAGTTCACCCCTCCACTTT
TRBV4-2	-	TRBJ2-7	-	CASSQGKGTAYEQYF	TGTGCCAGCAGCCAAGGGAAGGGGACTGCCTACGAGCAGTACTTC
TRBV27	-	TRBJ2-1	TRBD2	CASSFEAGAGNEQFF	TGTGCCAGCAGTTTTGAAGCGGGGGCCGGCAATGAGCAGTTCTTC
TRBV19	many	TRBJ2-7	-	CASRSRTGSSYEQYF	TGTGCCAGTAGATCCCGGACGGGGAGCTCCTACGAGCAGTACTTC
TRBV28	-	TRBJ1-5	-	CASRGGSRREPQHF	TGTGCCAGCAGGGGGGGCTCTCGTAGGGAGCCCCAGCATTTT
TRBV4-1	-	TRBJ1-5	-	CASSQGDPSNQPQHF	TGCGCCAGCAGCCAAGGCGACCCTAGCAATCAGCCCCAGCATTTT
TRBV27	-	TRBJ2-1	TRBD2	CASRTSGRYNEQFF	TGTGCCAGCAGGACTAGCGGGAGGTACAATGAGCAGTTCTTC
TRBV7-9	many	TRBJ2-1	-	CASSLATGDRFYNEQFF	TGTGCCAGCAGCTTAGCGACGGGGGATCGTTTCTACAATGAGCAGTTCTTC
TRBV12-3/TRBV12-4	-	TRBJ2-1	TRBD2	CASSLGSGGVFASYNEQFF	TGTGCCAGCAGTTTAGGTAGCGGGGGGGTTTTCGCTTCCTACAATGAGCAGTTCTTC
TRBV7-9	few	TRBJ2-3	-	CASSPSEASTDTQYF	TGTGCCAGCAGCCCTTCGGAGGCTAGCACAGATACGCAGTATTTT
TRBV5-6	-	TRBJ1-1	-	CASSVPREGFGAFF	TGTGCCAGCAGCGTTCCTCGGGAAGGGTTTGGAGCTTTCTTT
TRBV4-2	many	TRBJ2-2	TRBD2	CASSQVAGNTGELFF	TGTGCCAGCAGCCAAGTAGCGGGGAACACCGGGGAGCTGTTTTTT
TRBV6-2/TRBV6-3	-	TRBJ2-1	-	CASSHRVAPPYNEQFF	TGTGCCAGCAGCCACCGGGTAGCACCTCCTTACAATGAGCAGTTCTTC
TRBV6-5	few	TRBJ2-1	TRBD2	CASTPQRGVDNEQFF	TGTGCCAGCACCCCCCAGCGGGGGGTGGACAATGAGCAGTTCTTC
TRBV5-4	few	TRBJ2-1	-	CASSLKIGGARDNEQFF	TGTGCCAGCAGCTTAAAGATTGGGGGTGCTAGGGACAATGAGCAGTTCTTC
TRBV12-5	-	TRBJ2-7	TRBD1	CASGWSGTAHYEQYF	TGTGCTAGTGGTTGGTCCGGGACAGCACACTACGAGCAGTACTTC
TRBV15	-	TRBJ1-2	-	CATSRVGTAADYGYTF	TGTGCCACCAGCAGAGTCGGGACCGCAGCTGACTATGGCTACACCTTC
TRBV6-1	-	TRBJ2-1	TRBD2	CASSYEAGWAYNEQFF	TGTGCCAGCAGTTACGAAGCGGGGTGGGCCTACAATGAGCAGTTCTTC
TRBV6-5	few	TRBJ2-1	-	CASRKTGYAYNEQFF	TGTGCCAGCAGAAAAACAGGGTACGCCTACAATGAGCAGTTCTTC
TRBV6-1	-	TRBJ2-5	-	CASSEETSRSETQYF	TGTGCCAGCAGTGAAGAGACTAGTCGGTCGGAGACCCAGTACTTC
TRBV7-2	many	TRBJ2-7	TRBD2	CASSLVSGGNSYEQYF	TGTGCCAGCAGCTTAGTCAGCGGGGGGAACTCCTACGAGCAGTACTTC
TRBV28	-	TRBJ1-2	-	CASSRLELYGYTF	TGTGCCAGCAGCCGTCTTGAGCTCTATGGCTACACCTTC
TRBV6-4	-	TRBJ2-2	TRBD1	CASSERGGGTGELFF	TGTGCCAGCAGTGAAAGAGGGGGCGGTACCGGGGAGCTGTTTTTT
TRBV7-9	-	TRBJ1-3	-	CASSTYQIGFRSGNTIYF	TGTGCCAGCAGTACCTACCAGATTGGATTTCGCTCTGGAAACACCATATATTTT
TRBV6-8	-	TRBJ2-5	-	CASSYSISASVLETQYF	TGTGCCAGCAGTTACTCGATATCGGCTAGCGTTTTGGAGACCCAGTACTTC
TRBV9	-	TRBJ1-2	TRBD1	CASSFRTGANYGYTF	TGTGCCAGCAGCTTTAGGACAGGTGCTAACTATGGCTACACCTTC
TRBV7-3	-	TRBJ2-1	-	CASSLGPPPHNEQFF	TGTGCCAGCAGCCTGGGACCTCCCCCCCACAATGAGCAGTTCTTC
TRBV7-9	-	TRBJ2-1	-	CAIPRTFNEQFF	TGTGCCATCCCCCGGACATTCAATGAGCAGTTCTTC
TRBV25-1	few	TRBJ2-1	-	CASSEYTPRGRYNEQFF	TGTGCCAGCAGTGAATACACCCCCCGGGGGAGGTACAATGAGCAGTTCTTC
TRBV7-9	many	TRBJ2-5	-	CASSLAQTGRETQYF	TGTGCCAGCAGCTTAGCCCAGACAGGGAGGGAGACCCAGTACTTC
TRBV4-3	-	TRBJ1-2	-	CASSQEIFGQGMKHGYTF	TGCGCCAGCAGCCAAGAAATATTCGGGCAGGGGATGAAGCATGGCTACACCTTC
TRBV12-3/TRBV12-4	once	TRBJ2-5	-	CASSNRAWETQYF	TGTGCCAGCAGTAACAGGGCGTGGGAGACCCAGTACTTC
TRBV6-1	few	TRBJ2-5	-	CASSELGHLQETQYF	TGTGCCAGCAGTGAACTCGGACACCTCCAAGAGACCCAGTACTTC
TRBV7-2	-	TRBJ2-1	TRBD2	CASSFFAGGPNEQFF	TGTGCCAGCAGCTTCTTTGCGGGGGGGCCGAATGAGCAGTTCTTC
TRBV2	-	TRBJ1-2	-	CASSETRAEDYYGYTF	TGTGCCAGCAGTGAAACGAGGGCAGAGGATTACTATGGCTACACCTTC
TRBV7-8	many	TRBJ1-4	TRBD1	CASSLPRQGTNEKLFF	TGTGCCAGCAGCTTACCTCGACAGGGAACTAATGAAAAACTGTTTTTT
TRBV24-1	few	TRBJ2-1	TRBD1	CATSAPQGRYNEQFF	TGTGCCACCAGTGCCCCACAGGGGCGCTACAATGAGCAGTTCTTC
TRBV12-3/TRBV12-4	-	TRBJ2-6	-	CASSPRGANVLTF	TGTGCCAGCAGCCCGCGGGGGGCCAACGTCCTGACTTTC
TRBV7-9	-	TRBJ2-3	-	CASSPRRGTQYF	TGTGCCAGCAGCCCACGTAGAGGAACGCAGTATTTT
TRBV7-9	many	TRBJ1-1	TRBD1	CASSQGARTEAFF	TGTGCCAGCTCCCAGGGGGCGCGCACTGAAGCTTTCTTT
TRBV7-9	-	TRBJ2-1	-	CASSPREGQGHNEQFF	TGTGCCAGCAGCCCTCGGGAGGGACAGGGCCACAATGAGCAGTTCTTC
TRBV15	-	TRBJ2-4	-	CATSITRQAPKNIQYF	TGTGCCACCAGCATAACACGACAGGCCCCCAAAAACATTCAGTACTTC
TRBV6-1	many	TRBJ2-5	TRBD1	CASTDSPGQGYRETQYF	TGTGCCAGCACCGATTCGCCCGGACAGGGGTACCGAGAGACCCAGTACTTC
TRBV10-3	few	TRBJ2-1	-	CAISESGSSSAYNEQFF	TGTGCCATCAGTGAGTCCGGTAGCAGTAGCGCGTACAATGAGCAGTTCTTC
TRBV6-2/TRBV6-3	-	TRBJ1-5	-	CASSYYKGNQPQHF	TGTGCCAGCAGTTACTACAAGGGGAATCAGCCCCAGCATTTT
TRBV10-3	-	TRBJ2-1	TRBD2	CAITQGLAGGETYNEQFF	TGTGCCATCACCCAGGGACTAGCGGGGGGTGAAACTTACAATGAGCAGTTCTTC
TRBV19	few	TRBJ1-1	-	CASGGVNTEAFF	TGTGCCAGCGGAGGGGTGAACACTGAAGCTTTCTTT
TRBV7-8	many	TRBJ2-1	-	CASSSRESSYNEQFF	TGTGCCAGCAGCTCAAGGGAGAGCTCCTACAATGAGCAGTTCTTC
TRBV3-1	-	TRBJ2-3	TRBD2	CASSQEIPASGNTDTQYF	TGTGCCAGCAGCCAAGAGATCCCCGCTAGCGGAAACACAGATACGCAGTATTTT
TRBV7-9	many	TRBJ2-4	-	CASSPSARGNIQYF	TGTGCCAGCAGCCCCTCAGCGCGGGGAAACATTCAGTACTTC
TRBV11-2	few	TRBJ1-1	-	CASSPGTTTEAFF	TGTGCCAGCAGTCCCGGGACAACCACTGAAGCTTTCTTT
TRBV13	-	TRBJ1-2	-	CASSLGRRTLGDGYTF	TGTGCCAGCAGCTTAGGCCGACGGACACTAGGCGATGGCTACACCTTC
TRBV4-1	many	TRBJ1-5	-	CASSQRQLNQPQHF	TGCGCCAGCAGCCAAAGGCAGCTCAATCAGCCCCAGCATTTT
TRBV25-1	-	TRBJ1-2	-	CASSARDTRRGYTF	TGTGCCAGCAGTGCTAGGGACACTAGACGTGGCTACACCTTC
TRBV27	few	TRBJ1-1	-	CASSPPGGAGTEAFF	TGTGCCAGCAGCCCCCCCGGGGGGGCAGGCACTGAAGCTTTCTTT
TRBV12-5	few	TRBJ2-2	-	CASGFVPDGHTGELFF	TGTGCTAGTGGTTTCGTGCCGGACGGTCACACCGGGGAGCTGTTTTTT
TRBV27	-	TRBJ2-7	-	CASGPREQYF	TGTGCCAGCGGCCCGAGGGAGCAGTACTTC
TRBV6-1	few	TRBJ2-2	TRBD2	CASSYELAGVTGELFF	TGTGCCAGCAGTTACGAACTAGCGGGGGTCACCGGGGAGCTGTTTTTT